This T cell receptor beta chain was profiled in a study of blood T cell repertoires in COVID-19. About the research overall: The United States, Italy and Spain provided the acute and convalescent COVID-19 samples. T cells, B-cell-depleted T cells, or PBMCs provided the cDNA or gDNA that served as material.

The CDR3 runs to 11 residues. V was shortened by 6 bases and J by 6 bases, with 9 bases between the two germline ends. The germline V gene has CDR1 SNHLY and CDR2 FYNNEI. Source study methods: By means of reference gene primer amplification, nucleated cell counts were estimated. Sequencing was performed with immunoSEQ multiplex PCR; in TCRdb, only in-frame clones are kept and a portion is missing. Clone size and the V and J calls come from that table; the DNA yielded D and trimming. The repertoire includes around 130,000 clones, roughly 86% of them detected once, and about 16% sits in the top ten. This clone was counted ten times or more.

The specimen sequenced was peripheral blood. This chain joins TRBV2 and TRBJ2-7; the D gene is possibly TRBD1 (6 bases). The TCR comes from a woman aged 50 to 60 who had recovered from COVID-19. The CDR3 nucleotides read TGTGCCAGCAGAGGACAGCTCGAGCAGTACTTC. Translated, it gives CASRGQLEQYF.